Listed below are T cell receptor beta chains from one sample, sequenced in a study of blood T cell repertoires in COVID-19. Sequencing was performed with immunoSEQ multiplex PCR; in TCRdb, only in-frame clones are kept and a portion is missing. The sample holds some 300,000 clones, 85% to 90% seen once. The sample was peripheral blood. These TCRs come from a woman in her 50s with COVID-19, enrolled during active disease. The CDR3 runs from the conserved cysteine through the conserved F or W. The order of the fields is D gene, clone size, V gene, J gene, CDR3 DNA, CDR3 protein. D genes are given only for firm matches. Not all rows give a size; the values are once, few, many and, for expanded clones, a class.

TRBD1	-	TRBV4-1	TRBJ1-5	TGCGCCAGCAGCCAAGAGTTGACCGGGACAGGGTCGGATAGCAATCAGCCCCAGCATTTT	CASSQELTGTGSDSNQPQHF
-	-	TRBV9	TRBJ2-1	TGTGCCAGCAGCGTAGAGGAACAGGGTGGGATTGAGCAGTTCTTC	CASSVEEQGGIEQFF
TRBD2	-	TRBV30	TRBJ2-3	TGTGCCTGCGGGAGGGCATCAGATACGCAGTATTTT	CACGRASDTQYF
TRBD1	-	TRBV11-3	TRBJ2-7	TGTGCCAGCAGCGTAAGTTTCAGCAGGGGGACCTACGAGCAGTACTTC	CASSVSFSRGTYEQYF
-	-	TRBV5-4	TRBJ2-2	TGTGCCAGCAGCCTGGACAGGAACACCGGGGAGCTGTTTTTT	CASSLDRNTGELFF
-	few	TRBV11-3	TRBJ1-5	TGTGCCAGCAGCTTAGATCAGAGACAGCCACAGCCCCAGCATTTT	CASSLDQRQPQPQHF
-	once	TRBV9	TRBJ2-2	TGTGCCAGCAGCGTAACAGGCTCCTATGGTAACACCGGGGAGCTGTTTTTT	CASSVTGSYGNTGELFF
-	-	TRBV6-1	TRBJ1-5	TGTGCCAGCAGTGAAGCATGGAGGGGACGTCAGCCCCAGCATTTT	CASSEAWRGRQPQHF
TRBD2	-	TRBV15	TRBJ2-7	TGTGCCACCAGCAGAGATAACGCCCCTAGCGGGAGGACCTACGAGCAGTACTTC	CATSRDNAPSGRTYEQYF
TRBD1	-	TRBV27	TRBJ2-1	TGTGCCAGCATGACAGGGGGCTACAATGAGCAGTTCTTC	CASMTGGYNEQFF
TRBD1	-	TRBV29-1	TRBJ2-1	TGCAGCGTTAGGACAGGGGAAGTTGAGCAGTTCTTC	CSVRTGEVEQFF
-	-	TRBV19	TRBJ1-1	TGTGCCAGTAGTATCTGGGGGGGGAACACTGAAGCTTTCTTT	CASSIWGGNTEAFF
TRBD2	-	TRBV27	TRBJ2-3	TGTGCCAGCAAGCGGGACCCAGTCGCTAGCACAGATACGCAGTATTTT	CASKRDPVASTDTQYF
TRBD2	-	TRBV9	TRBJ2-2	TGTGCCAGCAGCGTAGGGGTGGGACTAGCGGGGAAGAACACCGGGGAGCTGTTTTTT	CASSVGVGLAGKNTGELFF
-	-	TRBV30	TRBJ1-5	TGTGCCTGGAGCAGGCAGCAAAATCAGCCCCAGCATTTT	CAWSRQQNQPQHF
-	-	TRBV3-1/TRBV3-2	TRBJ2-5	TGTGCCAGCAGCCAGATGGGGGAGGAGTACCAAGAGACCCAGTACTTC	CASSQMGEEYQETQYF
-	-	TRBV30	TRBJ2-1	TGTGCCTGGAGCCAGATCTTCTTC	CAWSQIFF
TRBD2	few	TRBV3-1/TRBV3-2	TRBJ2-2	TGTGCCAGCAGCCGGACTAGCGGGAGGACCGGGGAGCTGTTTTTT	CASSRTSGRTGELFF
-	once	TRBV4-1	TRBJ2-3	TGCGCCAGCAGCGAACAGACTAGTTTTACGCAGTATTTT	CASSEQTSFTQYF
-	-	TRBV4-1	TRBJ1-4	TGCGCCAGCAGCTTACTCAGGGCAACTAATGAAAAACTGTTTTTT	CASSLLRATNEKLFF
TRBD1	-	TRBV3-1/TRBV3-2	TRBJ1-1	TGTGCCAGCAGCCAAACGTTAGGCAGGGGGCCCACTGAAGCTTTCTTT	CASSQTLGRGPTEAFF
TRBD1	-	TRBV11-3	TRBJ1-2	TGTGCCAGCACCCCCGGGGACAGGGCATCCGGCTACACCTTC	CASTPGDRASGYTF
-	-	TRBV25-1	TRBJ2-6	TGTGCCAGCAGTGACCCGCCCGGGGCTGGGGCCAACGTCCTGACTTTC	CASSDPPGAGANVLTF
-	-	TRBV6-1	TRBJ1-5	TGTGCCAGCAGTGACAGGGGCGTGCGTCCCCAGCATTTT	CASSDRGVRPQHF
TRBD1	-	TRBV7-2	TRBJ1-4	TGTGCCAGCAGCCCCGACGGGACAGGGTTTGACAATGAAAAACTGTTTTTT	CASSPDGTGFDNEKLFF
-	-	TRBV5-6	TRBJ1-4	TGTGCCAGCAGCTCCAGGGTCTACCATGAAAAACTGTTTTTT	CASSSRVYHEKLFF
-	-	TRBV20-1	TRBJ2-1	TGCAGTGCTAGAGTCGGGAATGAGCAGTTCTTC	CSARVGNEQFF